These 18 T cell receptor beta chains were sequenced from one sample in a study of blood T cell repertoires in COVID-19. Using immunoSEQ multiplex PCR, the repertoire was profiled, and TCRdb retains in-frame clones only, with some absent. Altogether some 490,000 clones are present, 70% to 90% being singletons, with the ten largest covering more than 7.5%. Sample: PBMCs or T cells enriched from blood (not recorded which). The receptors were sampled from an older woman who had recovered from COVID-19.

J is TRBJ2-7 and V is TRBV18; 11 bases map to TRBD1. Germline lookup yields CDR1 KGHSH and CDR2 LQKENI. This CDR3 spans 15 amino acids. With 6 bases clipped from V and 6 bases from J, the junction kept 10 bases outside the gene matches. CDR3 nucleotide sequence: TGTGCCAGCTCCGGTCGAGCCGGGACAGGGGGCGAGCAGTACGTC. Its translation: CASSGRAGTGGEQYV.

The genes are TRBV4-1 and TRBJ2-5; D ambiguous. The CDR3 is 16 residues long. Germline-derived CDR1 and CDR2 are MGHRA and YSYEKL. Trimming pared 0 bases from V and 2 bases from J, leaving 13 bases between. The CDR3 reads CASSQDGQVRQETQYF. CDR3 bases: TGCGCCAGCAGCCAAGATGGGCAGGTCCGTCAAGAGACCCAGTACTTC.

The chain has TRBV5-1 and TRBJ2-7; 12 bases match TRBD1. Germline CDR1 is SGHRS and CDR2 is YFSETQ. V dropped 3 bases and J dropped 6; count of bases not matched to a gene: 10. The length of the CDR3 is 16 residues. The CDR3 loop reads CASSYGSGTGGAEQYF. CDR3 nucleotides: TGCGCCAGCAGCTACGGATCCGGGACAGGGGGCGCCGAGCAGTACTTC.

In its sample, this clone was seen a few times. This chain uses TRBV27 with TRBJ1-5, with 8 bases aligning to TRBD1. This CDR3 is built from 16 residues. After removal of 6 bases from V and 2 bases from J, the junction contained 9 bases not matched to a gene. The germline gives CDR1 MNHEY, CDR2 SMNVEV (reference sequence). In DNA form, the CDR3 reads TGTGCCAGCAGCCGAATCACGACAGGGGGCAATCAGCCCCAGCATTTT. Amino acids: CASSRITTGGNQPQHF.

This chain links TRBV19 with TRBJ1-2; possibly TRBD1 for D (5 bases). V was shortened by 4 bases and J by 8 bases, with 11 bases between the two germline ends. Germline V gives CDR1 LNHDA, CDR2 SQIVND (reference sequence). The length of the CDR3 is 12 residues. The CDR3 nucleotides are TGTGCCAGTAGTACGCCAGGGCGCGGCTACACCTTC. Amino acid sequence: CASSTPGRGYTF.

The chain employs TRBV2 and TRBJ2-2, with TRBD2 as a possible D gene (5 bases). The CDR3 sequence is 14 residues long. Germline values: CDR1 SNHLY, CDR2 FYNNEI. The V and J ends lost 3 bases and 4 bases respectively, with 9 bases between them. CDR3 nucleotides: TGTGCCAGCAGTGAGACCGGGATCACCGGGGAGCTGTTTTTT. This sequence encodes CASSETGITGELFF.

The chain employs TRBV30 and TRBJ1-2, with 11 bases lining up with TRBD1. CDR1 GTSNPN and CDR2 SVGIG come from the germline V gene (reference sequence). Trimming at V came to 2 bases and at J to 3 bases, leaving 5 bases not matched to a gene. This CDR3 region has 15 residues. The CDR3 region has the DNA TGTGCCTGGAGTCCCGGGACAGGGGGTCACTATGGCTACACCTTC. This gives the protein CAWSPGTGGHYGYTF.

The sample holds one count of this clone. This rearrangement joins TRBV12-5 to TRBJ2-1; no clear D. V lost 2 bases and J 7 bases, leaving 9 bases between the germline ends. CDR1 LGHNT and CDR2 FRNRAP come from the germline V gene. The CDR3 sequence is 13 residues long. As DNA, the CDR3 is TGTGCTAGTGGTTTGCGGGTCGGGAATGAGCAGTTCTTC. Protein product: CASGLRVGNEQFF. The whole variable domain, filled in from reference TRBV12-5 and TRBJ2-1, reads DARVTQTPRHKVTEMGQEVTMRCQPILGHNTVFWYRQTMMQGLELLAYFRNRAPLDDSGMPKDRFSAEMPDATLATLKIQPSEPRDSAVYFCASGLRVGNEQFFGPGTRLTVL.

The rearrangement links TRBV11-2 to TRBJ2-7; TRBD1 agrees at 7 bases. Unmatched junction bases numbered 7, after V lost 5 bases and J lost 6 bases. This CDR3 has 13 residues. Per the germline V gene, CDR1 is SGHAT and CDR2 is FQNNGV. CDR3 in DNA: TGTGCCAGCAGCACGCTCACAGGGGTCGAGCAGTACGTC. Amino acid sequence: CASSTLTGVEQYV.

Turning to this clone: This CDR3 is also generated by other DNA sequences in the sample. V usage is TRBV7-8 and J usage is TRBJ2-1; 13 bases fit TRBD2. The V and J ends lost 5 bases and 2 bases, in that order; junction bases with no gene match: 3. Germline V gives CDR1 SGHVS, CDR2 FQNEAQ. The CDR3 is 16 residues long. CDR3 nucleotide sequence: TGTGCCAGCAGCCCAGGACTAGCGGGGGCCTACAATGAGCAGTTCTTC. It codes for CASSPGLAGAYNEQFF.

The chain uses TRBV24-1 and TRBJ2-3; TRBD2 agrees at 12 bases. The germline gives CDR1 KGHDR, CDR2 SFDVKD. Trimming removed 4 bases from V and 5 bases from J; junction bases left unmatched: 6. CDR3 length equals 16 residues. This CDR3 reads CATSDPGLAGLDTQYF. CDR3 DNA: TGTGCCACCAGTGACCCCGGACTAGCGGGGTTAGATACGCAGTATTTT.

The chain is built from TRBV5-1 and TRBJ2-3; 13 bases align to TRBD2. J was trimmed by 4 bases and V by 3 bases; bases with no gene match: 8. Germline V lookup: CDR1 SGHRS, CDR2 YFSETQ. The CDR3 is made up of 17 amino acids. CDR3 region: CASSWTSGGLRSDTQYF. CDR3 DNA: TGCGCCAGCAGCTGGACTAGCGGGGGCCTTAGGTCAGATACGCAGTATTTT.

The rearrangement links TRBV10-1 to TRBJ2-3, with TRBD2 identical over 8 bases. The CDR3 contains 17 residues. CDR1 WNHNN and CDR2 SYGVQD come from the germline V gene (reference sequence). V shed 3 bases, J shed 0 bases, and the junction held 8 bases outside the gene matches. The CDR3 reads CASSDRGGRSSTDTQYF. The CDR3 DNA is TGCGCCAGCAGTGACCGGGGGGGTCGGTCTAGCACAGATACGCAGTATTTT.

This clone came up a few times. The J gene is TRBJ2-5, the V gene TRBV12-5; 9 nucleotides line up with TRBD1. Germline CDR1 and CDR2: LGHNT and FRNRAP. Unmatched junction bases numbered 3, after V lost 2 bases and J lost 2 bases. There are 15 residues in the CDR3. This chain's CDR3 is CASGLPQGAQETQYF. CDR3 DNA: TGTGCTAGTGGTTTGCCACAGGGGGCTCAAGAGACCCAGTACTTC.

The J gene is TRBJ1-4, the V gene TRBV7-8; no definite D call. The CDR3 is made up of 14 amino acids. The V and J ends lost 5 bases and 7 bases respectively, with 14 bases between them. CDR1 and CDR2 (germline): SGHVS, FQNEAQ. CDR3 nucleotides: TGTGCCAGCAGCCTAGACTTCCCCGGTGAAAAACTGTTTTTT. Amino acid sequence: CASSLDFPGEKLFF.

This clone was detected ten times or more. The chain carries TRBV3-1 (or the pseudogene TRBV3-2) and TRBJ1-2, with 10 bases fitting TRBD1. The germline V gene has CDR1 LGHDT and CDR2 YNNKEL (reference sequence). This CDR3 is 15 amino acids long. V was clipped by 5 bases and J by 2 bases; unmatched bases: 5. The DNA for the CDR3 is TGTGCCAGCAGCTTCCTGGGACAGGGGAACTATGGCTACACCTTC. Encoded protein: CASSFLGQGNYGYTF.

This rearrangement joins TRBV2 to TRBJ1-5; 8 bases are shared with TRBD1. The CDR3 has 14 residues. Germline V gene data show CDR1 as SNHLY and CDR2 as FYNNEI. The junction had 8 bases not matched to a gene; V was cut back by 6 bases and J by 7 bases. The CDR3 DNA reads TGTGCCAGCAGCGACGACAGGGGCCGGCAGCCCCAGCATTTT. Translation gives CASSDDRGRQPQHF.

This chain connects TRBV5-1 to TRBJ1-1; 8 positions match TRBD1. This CDR3 contains 15 residues. In germline, CDR1 is SGHRS, CDR2 YFSETQ. The trim removed 0 bases at V and 1 base at J, leaving 2 bases unmatched. The CDR3 loop reads CASSLAGQGNTEAFF. The CDR3 nucleotides read TGCGCCAGCAGCTTGGCCGGACAGGGGAACACTGAAGCTTTCTTT.